The 20 T cell receptor beta chains below were found in one sample sequenced in a study of T cells expressing NK-cell markers. TCRdb re-called the 5' RACE reads and catalogs CDR3 proteins one per entry, DNA excluded. The sample holds a few hundred thousand distinct CDR3 sequences. Source material: blood T cells: a sorted CD56 or NKG2C T cell subset, CD4+ or CD8+ T cells, or bulk PBMC T cells (not recorded which). These receptor sequences come from a man aged 18 to 70 in good health.

The chain combines TRBV12-3 or TRBV12-4 with TRBJ2-5; absent DNA, TCRdb's TRBD1 call cannot be checked. The CDR3 totals 15 residues. The CDR3 is CASRPGQGALETQYF.

The chain recombines TRBV7-9 with TRBJ2-5; the TRBD2 assignment by TCRdb is unverifiable without DNA. Germline-derived CDR1 and CDR2 are SEHNR and FQNEAQ (reference sequence). This CDR3 has 15 amino acids. The CDR3 loop reads CASSSVSVGAETQYF.

This CDR3 reads CATSRDRAISSPLHF. J is TRBJ1-6 and V is TRBV15; TCRdb outputs TRBD1, but without DNA this stays unchecked. The CDR3 consists of 15 residues. CDR1 LNHNV and CDR2 YYDKDF come from the germline V gene (reference sequence).

The rearrangement joins TRBV18 to TRBJ2-4. Germline V lookup: CDR1 KGHSH, CDR2 LQKENI. The CDR3 totals 14 residues. The CDR3 loop is CASSPEIAKNIQYF.

The rearrangement links TRBV2 to TRBJ2-5; TCRdb picks TRBD1, but there is no DNA to check that call. Germline values: CDR1 SNHLY, CDR2 FYNNEI. The CDR3 runs to 14 residues. CDR3 sequence: CASRRDGPQETQYF.

The rearrangement uses TRBV7-9 and TRBJ1-1. Germline V gene data show CDR1 as SEHNR and CDR2 as FQNEAQ (reference sequence). This CDR3 is built from 13 residues. CDR3 sequence reads: CASSFGGLNEAFF.

V gene TRBV27 combines with J gene TRBJ1-6; TCRdb returns TRBD1, unconfirmable since there is no DNA. Germline assignment: CDR1 MNHEY and CDR2 SMNVEV (reference sequence). This CDR3 spans 17 amino acids. CDR3 in amino acids: CASSLSIWDRANSPLHF.

The rearrangement links TRBV20-1 to TRBJ2-3; TCRdb designates TRBD2, a call that cannot be tested without DNA. In germline, CDR1 is DFQATT, CDR2 SNEGSKA (reference sequence). The CDR3 sequence is 16 residues long. The CDR3 sequence is CSASDLGLAGTHTQYF.

V usage is TRBV12-3 or TRBV12-4 and J usage is TRBJ2-7; as DNA is missing, the TRBD2 call by TCRdb cannot be tested. CDR3 size: 17 residues. The chain's CDR3 is CASSPRTSGGRSYEQYF.

The chain links TRBV2 to TRBJ1-2. Germline V gene sequence: CDR1 SNHLY, CDR2 FYNNEI. This CDR3 comprises 13 residues. CDR3 region: CASREGKSGGYTF.

V and J are TRBV20-1 and TRBJ2-5; TCRdb's assignment of TRBD2 cannot be checked, as there is no DNA. CDR3 size: 15 residues. Per the germline V gene, CDR1 is DFQATT and CDR2 is SNEGSKA (reference sequence). CDR3: CSAAGSGSQAETQYF.

The rearrangement uses TRBV7-2 and TRBJ2-5; absent DNA, TCRdb's TRBD1 call cannot be checked. This CDR3 is built from 15 residues. Germline loops: CDR1 SGHTA, CDR2 FQGNSA. The CDR3 loop reads CASSPRGGTQETQYF.

The genes are TRBV12-5 and TRBJ2-5; TCRdb's D call, TRBD2, is unchecked because there is no DNA. The V gene's germline CDR1 is LGHNT and CDR2 FRNRAP. CDR3 length: 19 amino acids. CDR3 residues: CASGLDPRRSGGLQETQYF. Combining the CDR3 with reference TRBV12-5 and TRBJ2-5 gives the whole variable domain DARVTQTPRHKVTEMGQEVTMRCQPILGHNTVFWYRQTMMQGLELLAYFRNRAPLDDSGMPKDRFSAEMPDATLATLKIQPSEPRDSAVYFCASGLDPRRSGGLQETQYFGPGTRLLVL.

This rearrangement joins TRBV7-9 to TRBJ2-1. The CDR3 runs 12 residues. Germline CDR1 reads SEHNR; CDR2 reads FQNEAQ (reference sequence). CDR3 amino acids: CASSFVTAEQFF.

This chain connects TRBV20-1 to TRBJ1-2; no DNA is available, so the TRBD1 call from TCRdb remains unchecked. This CDR3 contains 14 residues. Germline values: CDR1 DFQATT, CDR2 SNEGSKA (reference sequence). CDR3 amino acids: CRAGNRGANYGYTF.

This sequence joins TRBV14 and TRBJ1-6. Germline V CDR1 and CDR2: SGHDN, FVKESK. The CDR3 sequence is 13 residues long. The chain's CDR3 is CASSERTRSPLHF.

This chain links TRBV3-1 with TRBJ2-5. Germline V gene lookup returns CDR1 LGHDT and CDR2 YNNKEL (reference sequence). This CDR3 region has 12 residues. The CDR3 loop is CASSRGEVAQYF.

The V call is TRBV5-1, the J call TRBJ2-5; TCRdb indicates TRBD1, and absent DNA this call remains unverified. CDR1 and CDR2 (germline): SGHRS, YFSETQ. CDR3 size: 16 residues. CDR3 sequence reads: CASRPPYRGRQETQYF.

This chain connects TRBV2 to TRBJ2-3; checking the TCRdb D call of TRBD2 is not possible without DNA. This CDR3 spans 16 amino acids. The germline V gene encodes CDR1 SNHLY and CDR2 FYNNEI. The CDR3 sequence: CASNRGDYGSTDTQYF.

This sequence joins TRBV12-3 or TRBV12-4 and TRBJ2-7; TCRdb's D gene call, TRBD1, goes unchecked for lack of DNA. The CDR3 sequence is 14 residues long. CDR3 in amino acids: CASSYLQGAKRQYF.